This TCR beta chain was identified during a study of blood T cell repertoires in COVID-19. Sequencing was performed with immunoSEQ multiplex PCR; in TCRdb, only in-frame clones are kept and a portion is missing. The table records 150,000 to 200,000 clones, around 81% of them present only once. The ends were cut back, 2 bases at V and 9 bases at J, with 14 bases in the middle. Germline CDR1 reads PRHDT; CDR2 reads FYEKMQ (reference sequence). The CDR3 is made up of 15 amino acids. Sequenced: peripheral blood. This sequence joins TRBV13 and TRBJ1-6; perhaps TRBD1 as D (5 bases). The sequence derives from a human donor with acute or convalescent COVID-19. The donor label of this sample is uncertain. The CDR3 bases are TGTGCCAGCAGCTTATCTCAGGGCTGGGGTTCACCCCTCCACTTT. Residues: CASSLSQGWGSPLHF.